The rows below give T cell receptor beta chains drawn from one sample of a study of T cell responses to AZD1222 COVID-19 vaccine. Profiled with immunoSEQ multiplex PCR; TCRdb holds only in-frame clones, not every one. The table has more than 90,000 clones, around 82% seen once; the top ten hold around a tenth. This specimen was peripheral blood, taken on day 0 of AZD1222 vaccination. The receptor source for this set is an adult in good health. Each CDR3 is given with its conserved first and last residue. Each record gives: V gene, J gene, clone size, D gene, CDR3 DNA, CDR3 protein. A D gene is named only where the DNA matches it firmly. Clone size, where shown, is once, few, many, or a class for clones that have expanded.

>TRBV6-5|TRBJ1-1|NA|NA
TGTGCCAGCACTGTCGGACTCCAGAACACTGAAGCTTTCTTT
CASTVGLQNTEAFF
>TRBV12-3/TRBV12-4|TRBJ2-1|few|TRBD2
TGTGCCAGCAACGCGGGGGGCGGGAATGAGCAGTTCTTC
CASNAGGGNEQFF
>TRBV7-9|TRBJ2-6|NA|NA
TGTGCCAGCAGCTTGACAGAGGGTATCTCTGGGGCCAACGTCCTGACTTTC
CASSLTEGISGANVLTF
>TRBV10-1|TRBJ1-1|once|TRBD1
TGCGCCAGCAGTGAGTCGTGGGCACAGGGGAAGGTTGAAGCTTTCTTT
CASSESWAQGKVEAFF
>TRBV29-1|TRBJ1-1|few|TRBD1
TGCAGCGTTGAAGGACAGGGTGAGGGTCGGGAAGCTTTCTTT
CSVEGQGEGREAFF
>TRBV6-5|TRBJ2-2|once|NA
TGTGCCAGCAGTTCACGGACCGGGGAGCTGTTTTTT
CASSSRTGELFF
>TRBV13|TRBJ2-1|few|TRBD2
TGTGCCAGCAGCTTGGGAGGGTACAATGAGCAGTTCTTC
CASSLGGYNEQFF
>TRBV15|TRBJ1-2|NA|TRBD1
TGTGCCACCAGCAGAGATCGGGGGACAGGGGGCGGGAGTGGCTACACCTTC
CATSRDRGTGGGSGYTF
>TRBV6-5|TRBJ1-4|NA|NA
TGTGCCAGCAGTCAAACGGGAAACCCTAGCGAAAAACTGTTTTTT
CASSQTGNPSEKLFF
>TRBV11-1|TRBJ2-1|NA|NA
TGTGCCAGCAGCTTAGTAGGCAATGAGCAGTTCTTC
CASSLVGNEQFF
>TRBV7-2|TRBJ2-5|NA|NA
TGTGCCAGCGCGGTGGGCAGGCAAGAGACCCAGTACTTC
CASAVGRQETQYF
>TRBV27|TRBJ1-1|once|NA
TGTGCCAGCAGTGCCGGGGGAGGGGGACGGGGCACTGAAGCTTTCTTT
CASSAGGGGRGTEAFF
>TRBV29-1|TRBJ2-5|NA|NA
TGCAGCGTTGAACAGGGTGGGGAGACCCAGTACTTC
CSVEQGGETQYF
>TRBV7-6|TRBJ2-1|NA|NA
TGTGCCAGCAGCTTGGGAGAGGGGTCCTACAATGAGCAGTTCTTC
CASSLGEGSYNEQFF
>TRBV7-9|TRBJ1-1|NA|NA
TGTGCCAGCAGCTTAGCTGACAAGAAAGCTTTCTTT
CASSLADKKAFF
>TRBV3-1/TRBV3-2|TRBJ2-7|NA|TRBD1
TGTGCCAGCAGCCAGTACGGGACAGAATCCTACGAGCAGTACTTC
CASSQYGTESYEQYF
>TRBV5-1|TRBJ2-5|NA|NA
TGCGCCAGCAGCTTGTACCAAGAGACCCAGTACTTC
CASSLYQETQYF
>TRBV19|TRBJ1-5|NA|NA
TGTGCCAGTAGTAGTGAGACAGGACGCCAGCCCCAGCATTTT
CASSSETGRQPQHF
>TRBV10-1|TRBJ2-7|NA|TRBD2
TGCGCCAGCCCCGCGGGGGTGAGCTCCTACGAGCAGTACTTC
CASPAGVSSYEQYF
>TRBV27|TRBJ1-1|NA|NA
TGTGCCAGCAGTAGAAGGGGTAACACTGAAGCTTTCTTT
CASSRRGNTEAFF
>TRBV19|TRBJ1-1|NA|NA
TGTGCCAGTAGTATTAGTTGGGGGACCTCGACTGAAGCTTTCTTT
CASSISWGTSTEAFF
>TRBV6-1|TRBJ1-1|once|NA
TGTGCCAGCAGTCAAGGGGCAAGAGGGAGGAGAAATGAAGCTTTCTTT
CASSQGARGRRNEAFF
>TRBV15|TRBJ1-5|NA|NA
TGTGCCACCAGCATCCGTTTTGGGGGACCCAATCAGCCCCAGCATTTT
CATSIRFGGPNQPQHF
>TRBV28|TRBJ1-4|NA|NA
TGTGCCAGCAGTAACATCCGGGCGGCTAATGAAAAACTGTTTTTT
CASSNIRAANEKLFF
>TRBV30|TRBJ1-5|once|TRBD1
TGTGCCTGGAGCAACGGACAGGGGTGGCAGCCCCAGCATTTT
CAWSNGQGWQPQHF
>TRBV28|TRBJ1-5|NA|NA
TGTGCCAGCAGTTTAGAGGCAGGGCCTAGCAATCAGCCCCAGCATTTT
CASSLEAGPSNQPQHF
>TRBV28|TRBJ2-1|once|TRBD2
TGTGCCAGCAGTTCCGACGGGGGGGCAGATGAGCAGTTCTTC
CASSSDGGADEQFF
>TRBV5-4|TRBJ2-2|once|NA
TGTGCCAGCAGCCCTAAATTGGATCCAACTGCCGCCGGGGAGCTGTTTTTT
CASSPKLDPTAAGELFF
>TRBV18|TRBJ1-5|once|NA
TGTGCCAGCTCACCAACGCCTGATCAAAATCAGCCCCAGCATTTT
CASSPTPDQNQPQHF
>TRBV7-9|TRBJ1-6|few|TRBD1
TGTGCCAGCAGCTCCGGGGACAGGAGCTCCTATAATTCACCCCTCCACTTT
CASSSGDRSSYNSPLHF
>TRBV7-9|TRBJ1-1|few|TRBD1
TGTGCCAGCAACCAACACCTGGGACAGGGAGGGTCTGAAGCTTTCTTT
CASNQHLGQGGSEAFF
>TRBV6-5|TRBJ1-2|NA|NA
TGTGCCAGCAGTTACTCGTCCATCCTGCCCTATGGCTACACCTTC
CASSYSSILPYGYTF
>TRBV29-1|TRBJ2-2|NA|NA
TGCAGCGTTGCCGGGCCCAACACCGGGGAGCTGTTTTTT
CSVAGPNTGELFF
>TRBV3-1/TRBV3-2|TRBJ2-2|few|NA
TGTGCCAGCAGCCAATTGACAGGTACCGGGGAGCTGTTTTTT
CASSQLTGTGELFF
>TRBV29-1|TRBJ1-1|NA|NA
TGCAGCGTTGAAGACGGCAGGGGAGGGGGAGAAGCTTTCTTT
CSVEDGRGGGEAFF
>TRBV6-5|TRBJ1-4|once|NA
TGTGCCAGCAGTTCTCAGGCAGTCGGAAAACTGCTTTTT
CASSSQAVGKLLF
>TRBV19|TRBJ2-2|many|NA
TGTGCCAGTAGTATCGCCCTAAGCGGGGAGCTGTTTTTT
CASSIALSGELFF
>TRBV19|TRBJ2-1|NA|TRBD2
TGTGCCAGTAGTATAGGGACTAGTCCCAATGAGCAGTTCTTC
CASSIGTSPNEQFF
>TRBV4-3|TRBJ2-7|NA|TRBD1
TGCGCCAGCAGCCCGACCGGGACAGTCTCTCGGCAGTACTTC
CASSPTGTVSRQYF
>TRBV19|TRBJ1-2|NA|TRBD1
TGTGCCAGTAGTGACGACAGGGCGGGCTATGGCTACACCTTC
CASSDDRAGYGYTF
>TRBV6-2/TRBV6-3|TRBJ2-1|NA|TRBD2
TGTGCCAGCAGTAACCGGGACTACTCCTACAATGAGCAGTTCTTC
CASSNRDYSYNEQFF
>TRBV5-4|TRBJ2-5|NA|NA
TGTGCCAGCAGAGCGAGGGCGCAACAAGAGACCCAGTACTTC
CASRARAQQETQYF
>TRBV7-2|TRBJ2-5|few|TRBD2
TGTGCCAGCAGCTCGGGACTAGTCGCCCAGGGGACCCAGTACTTC
CASSSGLVAQGTQYF
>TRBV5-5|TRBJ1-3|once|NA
TGTGCCAGCAGCTTGGGGGACGGCTACTCTGGAAACACCATATATTTT
CASSLGDGYSGNTIYF
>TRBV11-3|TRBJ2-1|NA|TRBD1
TGTGCCAGCAGCGGGCGGGACAGGGGGCTTGAGCAGTTCTTC
CASSGRDRGLEQFF
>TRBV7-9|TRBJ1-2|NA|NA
TGTGCCAGCAGTCCCGGGACACTTGGCTATGGCTACACCTTC
CASSPGTLGYGYTF
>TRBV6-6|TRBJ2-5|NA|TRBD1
TGTGCCAGCAGTCTAACCACTTCGGGACAGGGTGTGAAGACCCAGTACTTC
CASSLTTSGQGVKTQYF
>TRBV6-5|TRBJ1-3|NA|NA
TGTGCCAGCAGTTACGACGGATCGTCTGGAAACACCATATATTTT
CASSYDGSSGNTIYF
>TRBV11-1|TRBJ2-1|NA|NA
TGTGCCAGCAGCTTAGGGACCAATTCCAATGAGCAGTTCTTC
CASSLGTNSNEQFF